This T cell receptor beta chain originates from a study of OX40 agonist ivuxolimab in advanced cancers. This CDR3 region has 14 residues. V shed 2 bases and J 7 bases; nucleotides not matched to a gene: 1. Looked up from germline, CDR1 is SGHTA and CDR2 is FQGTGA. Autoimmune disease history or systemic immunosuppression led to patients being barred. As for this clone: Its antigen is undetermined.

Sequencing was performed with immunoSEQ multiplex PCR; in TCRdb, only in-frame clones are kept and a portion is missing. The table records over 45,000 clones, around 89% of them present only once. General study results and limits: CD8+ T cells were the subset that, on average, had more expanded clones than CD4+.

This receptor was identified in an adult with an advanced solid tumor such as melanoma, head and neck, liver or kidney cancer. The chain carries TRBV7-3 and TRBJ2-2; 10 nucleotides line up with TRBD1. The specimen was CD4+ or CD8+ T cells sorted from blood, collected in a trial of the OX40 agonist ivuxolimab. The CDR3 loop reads CASSLGQGDGELFF. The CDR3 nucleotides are TGTGCCAGCAGCTTAGGACAGGGGGACGGGGAGCTGTTTTTT.